What follows are 22 T cell receptor beta chains derived from one specimen sequenced in a study of shared clonotypes between healthy human individuals. Some clones are missing from TCRdb's copy, which holds only in-frame ones; the method was immunoSEQ multiplex PCR. The sample has millions of clones; 93% are singletons. The source material was naive CD4+ T cells from PBMCs. Regarding subset: CD45RA+ positively selected. These receptors originate from a man between 18 and 29 years old in good health. Some clones in this sample may be carry-over from other donors' samples.

The chain couples TRBV4-3 to TRBJ2-1; D unresolved. V lost 4 bases to trimming and J lost 2 bases, with 9 bases between them. The germline gives CDR1 LGHNA, CDR2 YSLEER. This CDR3 spans 14 amino acids. CDR3 DNA: TGCGCCAGCAGCCGAGAACGGACCTACAATGAGCAGTTCTTC. It codes for CASSRERTYNEQFF.

The CDR3 protein is CASSSPQNEKLFF. DNA of the CDR3: TGCGCCAGCAGCTCTCCCCAAAATGAAAAACTGTTTTTT. J is TRBJ1-4 and V is TRBV5-1; no clear D. The V and J ends lost 3 bases and 5 bases respectively, with 8 bases between them. Germline CDR1 is SGHRS and CDR2 is YFSETQ. There are 13 residues in the CDR3.

The V and J genes are TRBV5-1 and TRBJ2-1; TRBD2 matches at 13 bases. After removal of 7 bases from V and 7 bases from J, the junction contained 5 bases not matched to a gene. Germline assignment: CDR1 SGHRS and CDR2 YFSETQ. This CDR3 region has 14 residues. CDR3 region: CASGLAGVRNEQFF. The CDR3 DNA sequence: TGCGCCAGCGGACTAGCGGGAGTAAGGAATGAGCAGTTCTTC.

The rearrangement links TRBV9 to TRBJ2-5; D is perhaps TRBD1 (6 bases). CDR1 SGDLS and CDR2 YYNGEE come from the germline V gene. The length of the CDR3 is 16 residues. V shed 1 base and J shed 1 base, with 14 bases lying between them. The CDR3 region is CASSVRGLGGQETQYF. The DNA for the CDR3 is TGTGCCAGCAGCGTAAGGGGCCTAGGGGGCCAAGAGACCCAGTACTTC. Variable domain in full (rest from reference TRBV9 and TRBJ2-5): DSGVTQTPKHLITATGQRVTLRCSPRSGDLSVYWYQQSLDQGLQFLIQYYNGEERAKGNILERFSAQQFPDLHSELNLSSLELGDSALYFCASSVRGLGGQETQYFGPGTRLLVL.

This rearrangement joins TRBV19 to TRBJ2-7; TRBD2 agrees at 8 bases. Losses at the gene ends were 6 bases for V and 3 bases for J; bases not matched to a gene: 10. The CDR3 loop spans 15 amino acids. The V gene's germline CDR1 is LNHDA and CDR2 SQIVND (reference sequence). The CDR3: CASRIVAGRDYEQYF. In nucleotides, the CDR3 is TGTGCCAGTAGGATCGTAGCGGGAAGAGACTACGAGCAGTACTTC.

The chain has TRBV5-1 and TRBJ1-2; 10 nucleotides match TRBD1. The CDR3 is 16 amino acids. CDR1 and CDR2 (germline): SGHRS, YFSETQ. The J segment lost 8 bases and the V segment lost 1 base, leaving 11 bases of the junction unmatched. CDR3 DNA: TGCGCCAGCAGCTTGATGACAGGGGGCTATTCGCTAGGCTACACCTTC. Its protein is CASSLMTGGYSLGYTF.

This chain uses TRBV9 with TRBJ2-1, with D unresolved. The V end was cut by 0 bases, the J end by 5 bases, with 9 bases between. The CDR3 is made up of 14 amino acids. Germline CDR1 SGDLS, CDR2 YYNGEE. CDR3 coding DNA: TGTGCCAGCAGCGTAGCGAGCCGAAACAATGAGCAGTTCTTC. Its translation: CASSVASRNNEQFF.

Turning to this clone: Other nucleotide sequences from this sample produce the same CDR3. This rearrangement joins TRBV19 to TRBJ1-3; D remains ambiguous. The CDR3 contains 12 residues. Trimming pared 3 bases from V and 4 bases from J, leaving 4 bases between. CDR1 and CDR2 (germline): LNHDA, SQIVND (reference sequence). The CDR3 DNA reads as TGTGCCAGTAGTATCTCGGGAAACACCATATATTTT. Its protein is CASSISGNTIYF.

This chain joins TRBV29-1 and TRBJ2-3; maybe TRBD1 (5 bases). The CDR3 is 11 amino acids. CDR1 and CDR2 from the germline V gene are SQVTM and ANQGSEA. Between the trimmed V and J ends, which lost 6 bases and 2 bases, there was a span of 6 bases. The CDR3 DNA sequence: TGCAGCGTAGGACACACAGATACGCAGTATTTT. It specifies CSVGHTDTQYF.

This chain joins TRBV6-5 and TRBJ1-1; D not resolved. Trimming took off 10 bases at V and 1 base at J, with 13 bases between the two ends. The CDR3 runs 13 residues. CDR1 and CDR2 (germline): MNHEY, SVGAGI. The DNA for the CDR3 is TGTGCCACTATGGGGATGTCGAACACTGAAGCTTTCTTT. Encoded protein: CATMGMSNTEAFF.

This chain links TRBV6-1 with TRBJ2-1, with 7 bases matching TRBD2. V shed 2 bases and J 6 bases; nucleotides not matched to a gene: 10. The CDR3 totals 16 residues. The V gene's germline CDR1 is MNHNS and CDR2 SASEGT. CDR3 sequence: CASSEMVAGMSNEQFF. CDR3 nucleotides: TGTGCCAGCAGTGAAATGGTAGCGGGTATGAGCAATGAGCAGTTCTTC.

The chain links TRBV7-2 to TRBJ1-4; D remains ambiguous. The germline gives CDR1 SGHTA, CDR2 FQGNSA. This CDR3 is 11 amino acids long. Trimming removed 6 bases from V and 7 bases from J, with 6 bases in between. The DNA for the CDR3 is TGTGCCAGCAGAGCGGGTGAAAAACTGTTTTTT. Protein product: CASRAGEKLFF.

The chain combines TRBV6-6 with TRBJ2-7; D is possibly TRBD1 (5 bases). The CDR3 spans 12 residues. From germline, CDR1 is MNHNY and CDR2 SVGAGI (reference sequence). The V end lost 6 bases, the J end lost 5 bases, and 11 bases lay between the germline ends. CDR3 protein: CASSRQGDEQYF. The CDR3 region has the DNA TGTGCCAGCAGCCGCCAGGGCGACGAGCAGTACTTC.

The chain employs TRBV20-1 and TRBJ2-7; D ambiguous. The germline gives CDR1 DFQATT, CDR2 SNEGSKA (reference sequence). The V and J ends lost 1 base and 9 bases respectively, with 7 bases between them. This CDR3 comprises 10 residues. CDR3 in amino acids: CSARGQTQYF. As DNA, the CDR3 is TGCAGTGCTAGAGGGCAGACGCAGTACTTC.

This chain uses TRBV2 with TRBJ2-7; D is tentatively TRBD1 or TRBD2 (5 bases each). The CDR3 is made up of 15 amino acids. The V end lost 3 bases, the J end lost 3 bases, and 15 bases lay between the germline ends. Germline-derived CDR1 and CDR2 are SNHLY and FYNNEI. The CDR3 region is CASSDVGDQSYEQYF. The CDR3 bases are TGTGCCAGCAGTGACGTCGGGGACCAAAGCTACGAGCAGTACTTC. Looking up the rest from reference TRBV2 and TRBJ2-7 gives the full variable domain: EPEVTQTPSHQVTQMGQEVILRCVPISNHLYFYWYRQILGQKVEFLVSFYNNEISEKSEIFDDQFSVERPDGSNFTLKIRSTKLEDSAMYFCASSDVGDQSYEQYFGPGTRLTVT.

The J gene is TRBJ2-1, the V gene TRBV6-6; TRBD2 agrees at 9 bases. The CDR3 has 14 amino acids. In germline, CDR1 is MNHNY, CDR2 SVGAGI (reference sequence). After removal of 7 bases from V and 5 bases from J, the junction contained 6 bases not matched to a gene. The CDR3 coding sequence is TGTGCCAGCAAACTCCGACTAGCGGACAATGAGCAGTTCTTC. Protein product: CASKLRLADNEQFF.

The chain recombines TRBV11-2 with TRBJ2-7, with 8 bases matching TRBD1. Germline loops: CDR1 SGHAT, CDR2 FQNNGV. The CDR3 is 14 amino acids. After removal of 5 bases from V and 3 bases from J, the junction contained 6 bases not matched to a gene. The CDR3 nucleotides are TGTGCCAGCAGCCCAGGACAGGGTAACTACGAGCAGTACTTC. The encoded protein is CASSPGQGNYEQYF.

J is TRBJ2-7 and V is TRBV7-2, with 8 bases fitting TRBD1. The germline gives CDR1 SGHTA, CDR2 FQGNSA. The V segment lost 5 bases and the J segment 6 bases; nucleotides outside the gene matches: 6. There are 13 residues in the CDR3. The chain's CDR3 is CASSGDRGGEQYF. CDR3 DNA: TGTGCCAGCAGCGGCGACAGGGGAGGCGAGCAGTACTTC.

The CDR3 nucleotides are TGTGCCAGCAGGCCGGGAAGGTATCAGCCCCAGCATTTT. Translation: CASRPGRYQPQHF. The chain couples TRBV6-5 to TRBJ1-5; D is ambiguous. Germline V gives CDR1 MNHEY, CDR2 SVGAGI. This CDR3 contains 13 residues. Trimming took off 6 bases at V and 5 bases at J, with 11 bases between the two ends.

The chain has TRBV5-1 and TRBJ2-7; TRBD2 matches at 15 bases. V lost 4 bases, J lost 0 bases, and 8 bases stayed unmatched. This CDR3 spans 18 amino acids. Germline V gives CDR1 SGHRS, CDR2 YFSETQ. CDR3 sequence: CASSRGTSGRSASYEQYF. In DNA, the CDR3 is TGCGCCAGCAGCCGCGGGACTAGCGGGAGGAGCGCCTCCTACGAGCAGTACTTC.

The gene calls are TRBV27 and TRBJ2-1; a weak D match, TRBD1 (6 bases). The V and J ends lost 4 bases and 6 bases respectively, with 16 bases between them. The germline gives CDR1 MNHEY, CDR2 SMNVEV (reference sequence). This CDR3 is built from 15 residues. The CDR3 nucleotides are TGTGCCAGCAGTTACAGGGCTTTATCGAGCAATGAGCAGTTCTTC. Protein: CASSYRALSSNEQFF.

The chain is built from TRBV27 and TRBJ2-7; TRBD1 aligns across 8 bases. CDR1 is MNHEY, CDR2 SMNVEV, per germline (reference sequence). After removal of 4 bases from V and 0 bases from J, the junction contained 8 bases not matched to a gene. The CDR3 consists of 16 residues. CDR3 loop: CASSSTGTGASYEQYF. The DNA for the CDR3 is TGTGCCAGCAGTTCGACCGGGACAGGAGCCTCCTACGAGCAGTACTTC.